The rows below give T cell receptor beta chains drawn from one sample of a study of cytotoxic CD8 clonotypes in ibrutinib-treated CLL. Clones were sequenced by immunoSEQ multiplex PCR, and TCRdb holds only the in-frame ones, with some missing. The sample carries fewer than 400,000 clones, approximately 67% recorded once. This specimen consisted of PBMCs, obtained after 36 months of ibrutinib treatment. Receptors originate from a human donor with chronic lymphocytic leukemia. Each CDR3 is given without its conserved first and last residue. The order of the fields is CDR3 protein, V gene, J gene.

ASSEAEAGAF	TRBV2	TRBJ1-1
ASIGTGELF	TRBV19	TRBJ2-2
ASSKGVGDRPPGGYT	TRBV21-1	TRBJ1-2
ASSLVVGVSPNEQF	TRBV7-2	TRBJ2-1
ASSPGGHYQPQH	TRBV27	TRBJ1-5
ASSRNTEAF	TRBV7-9	TRBJ1-1
ASSYWPSNQPQH	TRBV6-5	TRBJ1-5
ASSLLPGQGSYNSPLH	TRBV28	TRBJ1-6
ASRTGTANEKLF	TRBV6-5	TRBJ1-4
ASSGQGFYEQY	TRBV6-5	TRBJ2-7
SAESEAGEQY	TRBV29-1	TRBJ2-7
ATRDRDSYEQY	TRBV15	TRBJ2-7
AISEPDSYGYT	TRBV10-3	TRBJ1-2
ASSSTTQGWGELF	TRBV7-6	TRBJ2-2
ASSPPGLALNTGELF	TRBV28	TRBJ2-2